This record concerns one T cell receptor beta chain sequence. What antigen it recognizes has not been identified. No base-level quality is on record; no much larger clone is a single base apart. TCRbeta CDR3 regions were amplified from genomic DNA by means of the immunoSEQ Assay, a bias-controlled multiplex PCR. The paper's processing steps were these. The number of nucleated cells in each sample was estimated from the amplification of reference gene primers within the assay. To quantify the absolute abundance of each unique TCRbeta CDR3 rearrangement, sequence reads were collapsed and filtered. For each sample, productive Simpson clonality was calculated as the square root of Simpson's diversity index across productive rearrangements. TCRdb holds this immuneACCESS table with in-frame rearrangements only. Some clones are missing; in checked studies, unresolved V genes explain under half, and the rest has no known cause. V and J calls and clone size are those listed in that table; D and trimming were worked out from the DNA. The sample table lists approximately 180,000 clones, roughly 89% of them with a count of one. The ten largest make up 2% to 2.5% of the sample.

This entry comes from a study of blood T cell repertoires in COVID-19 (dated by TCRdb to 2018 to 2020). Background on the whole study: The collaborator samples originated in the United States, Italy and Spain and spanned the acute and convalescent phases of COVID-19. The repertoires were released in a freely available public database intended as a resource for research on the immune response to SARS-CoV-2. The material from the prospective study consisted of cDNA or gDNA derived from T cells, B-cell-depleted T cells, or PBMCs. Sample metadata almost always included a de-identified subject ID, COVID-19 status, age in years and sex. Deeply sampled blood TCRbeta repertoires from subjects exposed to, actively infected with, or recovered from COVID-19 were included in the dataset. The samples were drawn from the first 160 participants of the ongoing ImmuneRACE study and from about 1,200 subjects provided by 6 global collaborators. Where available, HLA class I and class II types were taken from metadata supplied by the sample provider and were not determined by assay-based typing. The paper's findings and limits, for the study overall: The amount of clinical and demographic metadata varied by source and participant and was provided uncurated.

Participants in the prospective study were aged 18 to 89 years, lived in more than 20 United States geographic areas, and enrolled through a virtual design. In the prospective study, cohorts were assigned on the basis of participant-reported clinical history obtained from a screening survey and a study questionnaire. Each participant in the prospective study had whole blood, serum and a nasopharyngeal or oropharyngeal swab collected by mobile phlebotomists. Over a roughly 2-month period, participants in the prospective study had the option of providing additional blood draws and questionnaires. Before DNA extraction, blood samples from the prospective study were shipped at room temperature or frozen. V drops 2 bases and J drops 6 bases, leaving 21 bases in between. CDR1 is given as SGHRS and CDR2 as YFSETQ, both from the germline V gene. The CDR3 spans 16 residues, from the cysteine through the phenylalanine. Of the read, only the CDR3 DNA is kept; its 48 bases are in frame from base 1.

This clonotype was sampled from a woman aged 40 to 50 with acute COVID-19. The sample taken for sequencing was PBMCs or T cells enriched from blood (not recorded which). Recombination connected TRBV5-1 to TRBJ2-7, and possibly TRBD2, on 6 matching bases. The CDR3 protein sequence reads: CASSFLQTGLGGEQYF. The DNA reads TGCGCCAGCAGCTTTTTACAGACGGGCCTCGGGGGCGAGCAGTACTTC.